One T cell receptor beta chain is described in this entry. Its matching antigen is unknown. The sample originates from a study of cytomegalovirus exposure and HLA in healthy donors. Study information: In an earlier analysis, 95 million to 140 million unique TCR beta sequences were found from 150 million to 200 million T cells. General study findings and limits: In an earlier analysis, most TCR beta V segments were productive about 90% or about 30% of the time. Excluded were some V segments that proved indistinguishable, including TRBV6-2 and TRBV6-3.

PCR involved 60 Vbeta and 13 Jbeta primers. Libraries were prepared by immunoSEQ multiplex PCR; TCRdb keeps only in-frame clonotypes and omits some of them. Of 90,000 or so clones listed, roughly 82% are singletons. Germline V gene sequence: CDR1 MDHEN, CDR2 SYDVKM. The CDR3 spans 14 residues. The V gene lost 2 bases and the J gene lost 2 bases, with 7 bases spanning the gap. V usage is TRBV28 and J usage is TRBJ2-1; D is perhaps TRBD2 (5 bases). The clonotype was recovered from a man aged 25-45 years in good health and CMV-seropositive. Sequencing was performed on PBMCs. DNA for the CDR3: TGTGCCAGCAGTTTAGGTAGCGCCTACAATGAGCAGTTCTTC. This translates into CASSLGSAYNEQFF.